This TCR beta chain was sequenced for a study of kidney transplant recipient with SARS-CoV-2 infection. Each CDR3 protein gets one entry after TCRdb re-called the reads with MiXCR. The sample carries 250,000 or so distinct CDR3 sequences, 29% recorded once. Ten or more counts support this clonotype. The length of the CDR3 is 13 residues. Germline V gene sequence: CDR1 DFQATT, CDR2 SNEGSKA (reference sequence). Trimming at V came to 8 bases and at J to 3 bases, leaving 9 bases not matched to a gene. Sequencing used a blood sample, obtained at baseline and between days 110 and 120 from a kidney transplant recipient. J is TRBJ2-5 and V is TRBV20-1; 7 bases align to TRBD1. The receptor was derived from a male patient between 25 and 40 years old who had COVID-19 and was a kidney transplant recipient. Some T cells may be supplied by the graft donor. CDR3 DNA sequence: TGCAGTCCCAGGGACAGATTAAAAGAGACCCAGTACTTC. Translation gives CSPRDRLKETQYF.